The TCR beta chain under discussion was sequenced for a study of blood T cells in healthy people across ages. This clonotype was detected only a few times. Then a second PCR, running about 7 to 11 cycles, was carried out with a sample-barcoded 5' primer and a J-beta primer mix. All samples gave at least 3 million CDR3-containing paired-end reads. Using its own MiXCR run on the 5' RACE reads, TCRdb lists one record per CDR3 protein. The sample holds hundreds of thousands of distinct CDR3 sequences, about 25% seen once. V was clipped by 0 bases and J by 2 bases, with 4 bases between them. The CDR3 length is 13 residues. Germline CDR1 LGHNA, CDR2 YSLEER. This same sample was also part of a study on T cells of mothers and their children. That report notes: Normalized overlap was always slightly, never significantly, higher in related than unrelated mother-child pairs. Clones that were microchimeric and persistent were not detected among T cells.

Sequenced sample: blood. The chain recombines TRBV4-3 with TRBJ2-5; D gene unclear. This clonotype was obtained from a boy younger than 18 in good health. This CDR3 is CASSQEWQETQYF. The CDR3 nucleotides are TGCGCCAGCAGCCAAGAGTGGCAAGAGACCCAGTACTTC.